Listed below are T cell receptor beta chains from one sample, sequenced in a study of T cells in Graves' hyperthyroidism and ophthalmopathy. Each CDR3 protein gets one entry after TCRdb re-called the multiplex PCR reads with MiXCR. The table has 490,000 or so distinct CDR3 sequences, less than 25% seen once. The sequencing input was blood. Source of these receptors: a woman aged 70-85 years with Graves' ophthalmopathy. The CDR3 runs from the conserved cysteine through the conserved F or W. A D gene is named only where the DNA matches it firmly. The size entry is marked missing in some rows and otherwise reads once, few, many or a size class.

TRBJ1-5 | TRBD1 | NA | TRBV12-3/TRBV12-4 | CASSLRGRPDQPQHF | TGTGCCAGCAGTTTAAGGGGGCGTCCTGATCAGCCCCAGCATTTT
TRBJ1-2 | NA | NA | TRBV2 | CASSELPNDGYTF | TGTGCCAGCAGTGAATTGCCAAACGACGGCTACACCTTC
TRBJ2-3 | NA | few | TRBV20-1 | CSGSASTDTQYF | TGCAGCGGTAGTGCGAGCACAGATACGCAGTATTTT
TRBJ2-1 | NA | NA | TRBV5-1 | CASSLGAVALDEQFF | TGCGCCAGCAGCTTGGGGGCGGTAGCCCTTGATGAGCAGTTCTTC
TRBJ2-2 | TRBD2 | NA | TRBV10-2 | CASRALAGNPNTGELFF | TGCGCCAGCAGGGCACTAGCGGGGAACCCGAACACCGGGGAGCTGTTTTTT
TRBJ2-7 | NA | many | TRBV7-2 | CASSSPGRIYEQYF | TGTGCCAGCAGTTCTCCGGGACGGATCTACGAGCAGTACTTC
TRBJ1-5 | NA | NA | TRBV30 | CAWGIRGLNQPQHF | TGTGCCTGGGGGATCAGGGGCCTCAATCAGCCCCAGCATTTT
TRBJ2-5 | TRBD2 | NA | TRBV7-3 | CASSALGLAGETQYF | TGTGCCAGCAGCGCCCTGGGACTAGCTGGAGAGACCCAGTACTTC
TRBJ2-2 | NA | few | TRBV6-1 | CASISAGELFF | TGTGCCAGCATCTCCGCCGGGGAGCTGTTTTTT
TRBJ2-7 | TRBD2 | NA | TRBV7-6 | CASSPGTSLLPLEQYF | TGTGCCAGCAGCCCCGGGACTAGCCTACTCCCACTCGAGCAGTACTTC
TRBJ2-3 | NA | few | TRBV10-1 | CASSESAYRTDTQYF | TGCGCCAGCAGTGAGTCTGCCTACCGCACAGATACGCAGTATTTT
TRBJ2-2 | TRBD1 | few | TRBV7-2 | CASSLETGGRSGELFF | TGTGCCAGCAGCTTAGAGACAGGGGGCCGGTCCGGGGAGCTGTTTTTT
TRBJ1-1 | NA | many | TRBV27 | CASSLFDRPTEAFF | TGTGCCAGCAGTTTATTTGACAGACCCACTGAAGCTTTCTTT
TRBJ2-3 | TRBD2 | NA | TRBV7-6 | CASSLKGLAFVTTDTQYF | TGTGCCAGCAGCTTGAAAGGACTAGCGTTCGTTACCACAGATACGCAGTATTTT
TRBJ2-7 | TRBD2 | NA | TRBV13 | CASSLEAGGLEQYF | TGTGCCAGCAGCTTAGAGGCGGGAGGGTTAGAGCAGTACTTC
TRBJ2-7 | NA | NA | TRBV18 | CASSPSYPSYEQYF | TGTGCCAGCTCACCGTCTTACCCCTCCTACGAGCAGTACTTC
TRBJ2-1 | NA | NA | TRBV7-2 | CASTLNRGNNEQFF | TGTGCCAGCACCCTCAACCGCGGTAACAATGAGCAGTTCTTC
TRBJ2-1 | NA | few | TRBV7-2 | CASSLALASYNEQFF | TGTGCCAGCAGCTTAGCACTAGCTTCCTACAATGAGCAGTTCTTC
TRBJ2-3 | NA | many | TRBV20-1 | CSASGFPADTQYF | TGCAGTGCTTCCGGGTTCCCTGCGGATACGCAGTATTTT
TRBJ1-3 | NA | few | TRBV7-8 | CASSLLGIPGNTIYF | TGTGCCAGCAGCTTGTTGGGAATACCTGGAAACACCATATATTTT
TRBJ1-4 | NA | few | TRBV20-1 | CSASTEADVVEKLFF | TGCAGTGCTTCGACAGAGGCGGACGTGGTTGAGAAACTGTTTTTT
TRBJ1-2 | TRBD1 | NA | TRBV20-1 | CGAVDRGGGYTF | TGCGGTGCTGTTGACAGGGGAGGGGGCTACACCTTC
TRBJ2-1 | NA | few | TRBV11-2 | CASSLGLTPSSYNEQFF | TGTGCCAGCAGCTTAGGGCTAACTCCTAGCTCCTACAATGAGCAGTTCTTC
TRBJ1-1 | NA | many | TRBV7-2 | CASSQLRGGGTEAFF | TGTGCCAGCAGCCAGCTCCGGGGGGGAGGAACTGAAGCTTTCTTT
TRBJ2-3 | NA | once | TRBV20-1 | CSASLLVTDTQYF | TGCAGTGCTAGTCTACTAGTCACAGATACGCAGTATTTT
TRBJ2-3 | NA | NA | TRBV5-4 | CASRWGGTSTDTQYF | TGTGCCAGCAGATGGGGTGGGACCAGCACAGATACGCAGTATTTT
TRBJ1-5 | TRBD1 | few | TRBV6-1 | CASSEIYGTGIRQPQHF | TGTGCCAGCAGTGAAATTTATGGGACAGGGATTAGGCAGCCCCAGCATTTT
TRBJ1-2 | NA | NA | TRBV5-5 | CASNPWGINYGYTF | TGTGCCAGCAACCCCTGGGGAATTAACTATGGCTACACCTTC
TRBJ2-6 | NA | many | TRBV28 | CASSSPGTRGANVLTF | TGTGCCAGCAGTTCTCCCGGGACGCGTGGGGCCAACGTCCTGACTTTC
TRBJ2-3 | NA | NA | TRBV9 | CASSVVGGSTDTQYF | TGTGCCAGCAGCGTAGTTGGGGGGAGCACAGATACGCAGTATTTT
TRBJ2-1 | NA | NA | TRBV6-5 | CASSYVGDEQFF | TGTGCCAGCAGTTACGTTGGGGATGAGCAGTTCTTC
TRBJ1-1 | NA | NA | TRBV5-1 | CASSLDSVPNTEAFF | TGCGCCAGCAGCTTGGATTCCGTACCGAACACTGAAGCTTTCTTT
TRBJ2-5 | NA | NA | TRBV5-4 | CASSLEASQETQCF | TGTGCCAGCAGCTTGGAGGCCAGCCAAGAGACCCAGTGCTTC
TRBJ1-2 | NA | NA | TRBV5-1 | CASSLEGVREDYGYTF | TGCGCCAGCAGCTTGGAAGGCGTCAGGGAAGACTATGGCTACACCTTC
TRBJ1-5 | TRBD1 | NA | TRBV19 | CASSKWGQGHQPQHF | TGTGCCAGTAGTAAGTGGGGACAGGGACATCAGCCCCAGCATTTT